Listed below are T cell receptor beta chains from one sample, sequenced in a study of response to subunit inactivated influenza vaccine. TCRdb re-called the RT-PCR reads with MiXCR, one entry per CDR3 protein. This sample carries about 240,000 distinct CDR3 sequences, less than 15% of them seen once, and the ten largest clones take about 7.8%. Sequenced material: non-naive T cells sorted from PBMCs, taken about 14 days before vaccination. The receptors were sampled from a man aged 50-60 years who received an inactivated influenza vaccine. Each CDR3 is given with its conserved first and last residue. Fields, in order: clone size, J gene, D gene, V gene, CDR3 DNA, CDR3 protein. The D gene is left open where the match is weak. Size is omitted from some rows. Given values are once, few, many or a class for expanded clones.

few,TRBJ2-3,NA,TRBV3-1,TGTGCCAGCGGCTTGGGATTCTCGGGCACAGATACGCAGTATTTT,CASGLGFSGTDTQYF
NA,TRBJ2-6,TRBD1,TRBV19,TGTGCCAGTAGTATCCTCCAGGGGGCTGGGGCCAACGTCCTGACTTTC,CASSILQGAGANVLTF
few,TRBJ2-7,NA,TRBV7-2,TGTGCCAGCAGCTTAAGTCAAGCCTACGAGCAGTACTTC,CASSLSQAYEQYF
many,TRBJ2-4,TRBD2,TRBV11-2,TGTGCCAGCAGCTTAAGAGTAGCTAGCGGGAGGGCCGAAAACATTCAGTACTTC,CASSLRVASGRAENIQYF
NA,TRBJ2-3,NA,TRBV7-6,TGTGCCAGCAGCACCAGACAGGGAGGGGATACGCAGTATTTT,CASSTRQGGDTQYF
many,TRBJ2-2,TRBD2,TRBV24-1,TGTGCCACCAGTGTGACTAGCCCCACCGGGGAGCTGTTTTTT,CATSVTSPTGELFF
NA,TRBJ2-7,NA,TRBV5-5,TGTGCCAGCAGCTTGCGGGACACATACTACGAGCAGTACTTC,CASSLRDTYYEQYF
few,TRBJ2-1,NA,TRBV6-1,TGTGCCAGCAGTATTTGGGACACCAGTGAGCAGTTCTTC,CASSIWDTSEQFF
many,TRBJ2-6,NA,TRBV15,TGTGCCACCAGCAGAGATCGGGACGTAAGAGCCAACGTCCTGACTTTC,CATSRDRDVRANVLTF
many,TRBJ2-7,NA,TRBV5-6,TGTGCCAGCAGCTTGGTTTTTAGGAACACAGGGACGGGGCCCGAGCAGTACTTC,CASSLVFRNTGTGPEQYF
few,TRBJ2-1,NA,TRBV6-2/TRBV6-3,TGTGCCAGCAGTTACTCGATATCGCGGGGGCAGTTCTTC,CASSYSISRGQFF
few,TRBJ2-3,TRBD2,TRBV20-1,TGCAGTGCGGGGACTAGCGGGGCGCCGGGTACGCAGTATTTT,CSAGTSGAPGTQYF
many,TRBJ2-5,NA,TRBV10-3,TGTGCCATCAGTGCCGCGGTCGGAGAGACCCAGTACTTC,CAISAAVGETQYF
once,TRBJ2-2,TRBD1,TRBV6-5,TGTGCCAGCAGTTTATTTTCGACAGGGGAAGCCGGGGAGCTGTTTTTT,CASSLFSTGEAGELFF
few,TRBJ2-3,NA,TRBV9,TGTGCCAGCAGCTCAGGGGGACTACGGTTCGATACGCAGTATTTT,CASSSGGLRFDTQYF
few,TRBJ1-3,NA,TRBV11-2,TGTGCCAGCAGCTCCCGGACCTCTGGAAACACCATATATTTT,CASSSRTSGNTIYF
few,TRBJ2-3,NA,TRBV5-1,TGCGCCAGCAGCATAGGCCTATCGGAGTATTTT,CASSIGLSEYF
few,TRBJ1-2,NA,TRBV4-3,TGCGCCAGCAGCCAAGGCCGGGGGTTCTTCTATGGCTACACCTTC,CASSQGRGFFYGYTF